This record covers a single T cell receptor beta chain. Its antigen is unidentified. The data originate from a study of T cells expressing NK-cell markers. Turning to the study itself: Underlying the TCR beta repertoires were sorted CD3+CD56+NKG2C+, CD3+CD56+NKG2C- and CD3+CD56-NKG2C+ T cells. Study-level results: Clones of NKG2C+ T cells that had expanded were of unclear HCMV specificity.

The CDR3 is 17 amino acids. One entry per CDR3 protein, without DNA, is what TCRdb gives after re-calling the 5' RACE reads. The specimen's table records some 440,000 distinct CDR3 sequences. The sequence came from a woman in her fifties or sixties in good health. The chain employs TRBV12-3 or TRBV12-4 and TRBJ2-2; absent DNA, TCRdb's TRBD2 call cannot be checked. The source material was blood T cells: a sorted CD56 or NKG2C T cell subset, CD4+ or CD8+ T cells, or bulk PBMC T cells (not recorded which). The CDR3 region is CASRASPRGLNTGELFF.